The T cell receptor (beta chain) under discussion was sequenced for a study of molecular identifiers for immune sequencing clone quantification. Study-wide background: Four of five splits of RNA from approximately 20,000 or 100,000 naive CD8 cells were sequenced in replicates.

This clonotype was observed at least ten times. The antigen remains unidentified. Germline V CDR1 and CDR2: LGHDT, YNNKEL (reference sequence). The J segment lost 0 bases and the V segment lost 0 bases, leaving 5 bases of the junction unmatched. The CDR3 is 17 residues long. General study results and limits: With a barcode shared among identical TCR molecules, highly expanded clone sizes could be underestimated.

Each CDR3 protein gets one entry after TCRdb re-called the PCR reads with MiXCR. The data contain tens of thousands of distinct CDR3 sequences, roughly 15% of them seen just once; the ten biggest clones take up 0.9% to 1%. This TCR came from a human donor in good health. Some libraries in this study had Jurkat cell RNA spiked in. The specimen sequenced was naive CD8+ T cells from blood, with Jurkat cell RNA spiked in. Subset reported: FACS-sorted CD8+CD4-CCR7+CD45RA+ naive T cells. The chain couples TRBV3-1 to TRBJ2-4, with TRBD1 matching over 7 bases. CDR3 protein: CASSQDDRALAKNIQYF. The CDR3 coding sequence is TGTGCCAGCAGCCAAGATGACAGGGCCCTAGCCAAAAACATTCAGTACTTC.